The 20 T cell receptor beta chains given below trace back to one sample, sequenced in a study of T cell repertoires in cytomegalovirus infection. TCRdb re-called the reads with MiXCR, one entry per CDR3 protein. Counted here are 290,000 or so distinct CDR3 sequences, 8% to 10% occurring once; the ten biggest clones make up less than 3%. The sequenced sample was PBMCs. Receptors were obtained from a human donor in good health (CMV status not recorded). Some clones in this sample may be carry-over from other donors' samples.

This clonotype was recorded at least ten times. The genes are TRBV12-3 or TRBV12-4 and TRBJ2-5, with D maybe TRBD1 (6 bases). Trimming left V 5 bases short and J 5 bases short, with 18 bases between. This CDR3 spans 15 amino acids. CDR3 amino acids: CASSHRDKSQETQYF. CDR3 nucleotides: TGTGCCAGCAGTCACCGGGACAAATCGCAGGAGACCCAGTACTTC.

The table lists this clonotype with many counts. This sequence joins TRBV12-3 or TRBV12-4 and TRBJ1-5; D is possibly TRBD1 (6 bases). The V gene lost 6 bases and the J gene lost 4 bases, with 13 bases spanning the gap. This CDR3 is 14 amino acids long. The CDR3: CASRDTGLNQPQHF. As DNA, the CDR3 is TGTGCCAGCAGAGATACAGGGCTAAATCAGCCCCAGCATTTT.

Turning to this clonotype: Sequence at one end of the junction differs from germline and may be a read error. The chain links TRBV7-2 to TRBJ2-1; 15 bases line up with TRBD2. The germline CDR1 and CDR2 sequences are SGHTA and FQGNSA. The CDR3 consists of 15 residues. In nucleotides, the CDR3 is TGTGCCACCAGCGAGGGACTAGCGGGGGGCCATGAGCAGTTCTTC. It specifies CATSEGLAGGHEQFF.

There are many counts of this clonotype. V usage is TRBV20-1 and J usage is TRBJ2-2; TRBD2 agrees at 7 bases. Germline assignment: CDR1 DFQATT and CDR2 SNEGSKA (reference sequence). The CDR3 runs to 13 residues. With 4 bases clipped from V and 3 bases from J, the junction kept 2 bases outside the gene matches. The CDR3 nucleotides read TGCAGTGCTAACCGGGAGGACACCGGGGAGCTGTTTTTT. This sequence encodes CSANREDTGELFF.

In this sample, this clonotype turned up many times. This rearrangement joins TRBV7-2 to TRBJ2-6; D might be TRBD1 (5 bases). Germline CDR1 reads SGHTA; CDR2 reads FQGNSA. The CDR3 runs 16 residues. V lost 5 bases and J 0 bases, leaving 11 bases between the germline ends. CDR3 DNA sequence: TGTGCCAGCAGCCAAGGGGTTTCCTCTGGGGCCAACGTCCTGACTTTC. Translation gives CASSQGVSSGANVLTF. The full variable domain, completed using reference TRBV7-2 and TRBJ2-6, is GAGVSQSPSNKVTEKGKDVELRCDPISGHTALYWYRQSLGQGLEFLIYFQGNSAPDKSGLPSDRFSAERTGGSVSTLTIQRTQQEDSAVYLCASSQGVSSGANVLTFGAGSRLTVL.

The V call is TRBV6-2 or TRBV6-3, the J call TRBJ2-5; 7 nucleotides agree with TRBD1. The CDR3 covers 15 residues. The germline V gene encodes CDR1 MNHEY and CDR2 SVGEGT. Trimming cost V 10 bases and J 4 bases; bases outside gene matches: 15. CDR3 loop: CATLLQGPLGETQYF. The CDR3 DNA follows: TGTGCCACCCTTCTACAGGGGCCGCTAGGAGAGACCCAGTACTTC.

This clonotype was seen repeatedly, ten times or more. V is TRBV6-2 or TRBV6-3 and J is TRBJ2-6; the D is unclear. The CDR3 runs 14 residues. Germline lookup yields CDR1 MNHEY and CDR2 SVGEGT. Deletions cut 2 bases from V and 1 base from J, with 3 bases between. Here the CDR3 DNA reads TGTGCCAGCAGTTACAAGTCTGGGGCCAACGTCCTGACTTTC. Its protein product is CASSYKSGANVLTF.

There are many counts of this clonotype. V gene TRBV27 combines with J gene TRBJ1-1; weak D call: TRBD1 (5 bases). Germline V gene data show CDR1 as MNHEY and CDR2 as SMNVEV (reference sequence). This CDR3 comprises 16 residues. Trimming took 5 bases from V and 3 from J, leaving 19 bases between them. The CDR3 is CASSPYQGVSDTEAFF. CDR3 DNA: TGTGCCAGCAGTCCGTACCAGGGCGTTAGCGACACTGAAGCTTTCTTT.

This chain joins TRBV27 and TRBJ2-5, with a tentative D call TRBD2 (7 bases). This CDR3 region has 16 residues. Germline-derived CDR1 and CDR2 are MNHEY and SMNVEV (reference sequence). V dropped 7 bases and J dropped 1 base, with 19 bases sitting between them. CDR3 nucleotide sequence: TGTGCCAGCACCATGAGGGGGGGCACCGTCCAAGAGACCCAGTACTTC. Translated, it gives CASTMRGGTVQETQYF.

This clonotype was recorded many times. The chain combines TRBV4-2 with TRBJ1-6; the D is unclear. Germline assignment: CDR1 LGHNA and CDR2 YNFKEQ. The V gene lost 3 bases and the J gene lost 7 bases, with 13 bases spanning the gap. CDR3 size: 15 residues. The CDR3 region has the DNA TGTGCCAGCAGCCAGACGACCGACCTGAATTCACCCCTCCACTTT. Residues: CASSQTTDLNSPLHF.

On this clonotype: A much more abundant neighbour one base away suggests this may be a read error. The chain joins TRBV27 to TRBJ2-1; D is tentatively TRBD1 or TRBD2 (6 bases each). Germline assignment: CDR1 MNHEY and CDR2 SMNVEV (reference sequence). The CDR3 is made up of 11 amino acids. The CDR3 region is CAGSLGGGQFF. The CDR3 DNA sequence: TGTGCCGGCAGTTTAGGGGGAGGGCAGTTCTTC.

This clonotype came up many times. The rearrangement joins TRBV6-2 or TRBV6-3 to TRBJ2-7; no firm D call. Trimming stripped 1 base from V and 3 bases from J, with 13 bases between. CDR3 size: 15 residues. The germline gives CDR1 MNHEY, CDR2 SVGEGT. CDR3 coding DNA: TGTGCCAGCAGTTACTGGCAAGGGTCCGACTACGAGCAGTACTTC. Translation gives CASSYWQGSDYEQYF.

The chain is built from TRBV9 and TRBJ2-5; 9 bases line up with TRBD2. The CDR3 has 15 residues. J gave up 4 bases and V 3 bases, and 7 bases lay outside the gene matches. CDR1 is SGDLS and CDR2 is YYNGEE in the germline V gene. CDR3 sequence (DNA): TGTGCCAGCAGCGGCGGCGGGGGGGCCAGAGAGACCCAGTACTTC. It translates to CASSGGGGARETQYF.

This clonotype was counted many times. V and J are TRBV11-3 and TRBJ1-1, with D uncertain. This CDR3 has 14 amino acids. Germline assignment: CDR1 SGHNT and CDR2 YENEEA. V gave up 5 bases and J gave up 3 bases, with 13 bases separating them. In DNA form, the CDR3 reads TGTGCCAGCAGCGCCACTACGAAGGACACTGAAGCTTTCTTT. Residues: CASSATTKDTEAFF.

This clonotype has at least ten counts. The genes are TRBV5-1 and TRBJ1-1, with a possible D match to TRBD1 (6 bases). Per germline, CDR1 SGHRS and CDR2 YFSETQ. CDR3 length equals 13 residues. V was shortened by 1 base and J by 7 bases, with 11 bases between the two germline ends. DNA for the CDR3: TGCGCCAGCAGCTTGATCGGGGGCGATGAAGCTTTCTTT. Its protein is CASSLIGGDEAFF.

This clonotype has just a few counts. V and J are TRBV3-1 and TRBJ1-3; 7 nucleotides match TRBD1. The ends lost 0 bases at V and 2 bases at J; junction bases unmatched: 7. The CDR3 spans 17 residues. Germline values: CDR1 LGHDT, CDR2 YNNKEL (reference sequence). CDR3 nucleotides: TGTGCCAGCAGCCAAGATCGTGGGACAGTAACTGGAAACACCATATATTTT. Its protein product is CASSQDRGTVTGNTIYF.

This clonotype showed up many times. The gene calls are TRBV5-6 and TRBJ2-1; D gene uncertain. The CDR3 is 12 amino acids. Trimming took 6 bases from V and 6 from J, leaving 10 bases between them. The germline CDR1 and CDR2 sequences are SGHDT and YYEEEE. CDR3 DNA sequence: TGTGCCAGCACCTCCAACCCCAATGAGCAGTTCTTC. It specifies CASTSNPNEQFF.

In its sample, this clonotype was seen many times. The rearrangement links TRBV7-9 to TRBJ2-1, with D hard to call. Germline assignment: CDR1 SEHNR and CDR2 FQNEAQ (reference sequence). The CDR3 runs to 8 residues. V was pared by 5 bases and J by 15 bases, with 5 bases between. The CDR3 sequence is CASSPWFF. The CDR3 coding sequence is TGTGCCAGCAGCCCCTGGTTCTTC.

The gene calls are TRBV5-1 and TRBJ2-1, with D tentatively TRBD1 (6 bases). With 6 bases removed from V and 6 bases from J, the gap between germline ends came to 13 bases. This CDR3 comprises 13 residues. Germline CDR1 reads SGHRS; CDR2 reads YFSETQ. Here the CDR3 DNA reads TGCGCCAGCACGGGCAGGGGTGCCAATGAGCAGTTCTTC. Protein product: CASTGRGANEQFF.

The chain uses TRBV7-9 and TRBJ2-3; D might be TRBD1 (5 bases). The ends were cut back, 5 bases at V and 0 bases at J, with 12 bases in the middle. CDR1 SEHNR and CDR2 FQNEAQ come from the germline V gene (reference sequence). This CDR3 comprises 15 residues. The CDR3 DNA is TGTGCCAGCAGCCAGGGAACCAGTAGCACAGATACGCAGTATTTT. Its protein product is CASSQGTSSTDTQYF.